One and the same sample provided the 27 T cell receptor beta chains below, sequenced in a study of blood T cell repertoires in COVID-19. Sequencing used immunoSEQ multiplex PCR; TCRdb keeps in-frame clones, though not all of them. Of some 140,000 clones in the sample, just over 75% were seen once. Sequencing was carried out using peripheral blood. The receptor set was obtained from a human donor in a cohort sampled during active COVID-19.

The CDR3 reads CASSYRGTEAFF. In nucleotides, the CDR3 is TGTGCCAGCAGCTACAGGGGCACTGAAGCTTTCTTT. The rearrangement links TRBV4-2 to TRBJ1-1; 7 positions match TRBD1. Trimming took 5 bases from V and 4 from J; bases not matched to a gene: 1. Germline V gene data show CDR1 as LGHNA and CDR2 as YNFKEQ. This CDR3 has 12 amino acids.

CDR3 protein: CASSPSPGTGGTDTQYF. The CDR3 DNA follows: TGTGCCAGCTCCCCCAGCCCCGGGACAGGGGGCACAGATACGCAGTATTTT. The chain carries TRBV18 and TRBJ2-3, with 10 positions matching TRBD1. The CDR3 runs 17 residues. V dropped 6 bases and J dropped 1; count of bases not matched to a gene: 10. The germline V gene has CDR1 KGHSH and CDR2 LQKENI.

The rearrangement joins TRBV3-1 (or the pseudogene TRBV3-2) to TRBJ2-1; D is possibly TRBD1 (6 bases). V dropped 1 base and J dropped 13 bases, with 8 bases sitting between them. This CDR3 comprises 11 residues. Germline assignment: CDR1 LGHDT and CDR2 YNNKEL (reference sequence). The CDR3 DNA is TGTGCCAGCAGCCAAGGGACAGCCCAGTTCTTC. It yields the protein CASSQGTAQFF.

CDR3 loop: CASSPSMATDTQYF. The CDR3 nucleotides read TGTGCCAGCTCACCTTCGATGGCCACAGATACGCAGTATTTT. The chain employs TRBV18 and TRBJ2-3; D not resolved. Germline values: CDR1 KGHSH, CDR2 LQKENI. This CDR3 has 14 residues. The V and J ends lost 3 bases and 2 bases respectively, with 9 bases between them.

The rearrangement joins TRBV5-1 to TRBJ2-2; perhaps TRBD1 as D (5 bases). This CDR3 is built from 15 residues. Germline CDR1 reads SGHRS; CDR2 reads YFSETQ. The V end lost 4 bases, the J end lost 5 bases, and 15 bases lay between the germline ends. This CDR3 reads CASSPPVRQTGELFF. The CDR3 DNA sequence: TGCGCCAGCAGCCCTCCTGTCCGACAGACCGGGGAGCTGTTTTTT. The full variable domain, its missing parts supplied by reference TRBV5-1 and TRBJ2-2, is KAGVTQTPRYLIKTRGQQVTLSCSPISGHRSVSWYQQTPGQGLQFLFEYFSETQRNKGNFPGRFSGRQFSNSRSEMNVSTLELGDSALYLCASSPPVRQTGELFFGEGSRLTVL.

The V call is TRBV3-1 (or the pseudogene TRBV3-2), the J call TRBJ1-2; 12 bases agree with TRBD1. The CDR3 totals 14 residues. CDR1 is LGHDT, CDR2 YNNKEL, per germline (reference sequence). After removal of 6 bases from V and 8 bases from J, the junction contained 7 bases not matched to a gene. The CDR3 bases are TGTGCCAGCAGACTGGGACAGGGGGCGCGGGGCTACACCTTC. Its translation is CASRLGQGARGYTF.

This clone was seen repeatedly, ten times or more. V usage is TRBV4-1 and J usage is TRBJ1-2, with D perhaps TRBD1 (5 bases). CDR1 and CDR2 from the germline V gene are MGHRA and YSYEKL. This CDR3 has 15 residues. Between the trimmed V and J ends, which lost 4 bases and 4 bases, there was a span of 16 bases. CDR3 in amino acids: CASSRTGPAAYGYTF. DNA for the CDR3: TGCGCCAGCAGCCGTACAGGACCCGCTGCCTATGGCTACACCTTC.

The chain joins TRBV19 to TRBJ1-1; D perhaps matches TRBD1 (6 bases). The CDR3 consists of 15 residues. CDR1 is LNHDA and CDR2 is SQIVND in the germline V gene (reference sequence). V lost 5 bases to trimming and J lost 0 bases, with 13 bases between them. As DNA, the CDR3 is TGTGCCAGTAGTCCAGGGGTCCTTTTGAACACTGAAGCTTTCTTT. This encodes CASSPGVLLNTEAFF. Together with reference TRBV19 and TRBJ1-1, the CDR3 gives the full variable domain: DGGITQSPKYLFRKEGQNVTLSCEQNLNHDAMYWYRQDPGQGLRLIYYSQIVNDFQKGDIAEGYSVSREKKESFPLTVTSAQKNPTAFYLCASSPGVLLNTEAFFGQGTRLTVV.

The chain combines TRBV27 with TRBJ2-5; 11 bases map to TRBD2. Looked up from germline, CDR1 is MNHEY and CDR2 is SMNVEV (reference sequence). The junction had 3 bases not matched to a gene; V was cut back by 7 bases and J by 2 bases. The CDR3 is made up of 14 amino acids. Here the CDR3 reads CASKLAGEQETQYF. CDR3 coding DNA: TGTGCCAGCAAACTAGCGGGGGAGCAAGAGACCCAGTACTTC.

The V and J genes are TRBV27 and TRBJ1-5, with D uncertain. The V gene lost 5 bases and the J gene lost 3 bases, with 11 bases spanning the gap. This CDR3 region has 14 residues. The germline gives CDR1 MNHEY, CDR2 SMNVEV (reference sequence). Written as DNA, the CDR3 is TGTGCCAGCAGTAGAGGCGGATCCAATCAGCCCCAGCATTTT. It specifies CASSRGGSNQPQHF.

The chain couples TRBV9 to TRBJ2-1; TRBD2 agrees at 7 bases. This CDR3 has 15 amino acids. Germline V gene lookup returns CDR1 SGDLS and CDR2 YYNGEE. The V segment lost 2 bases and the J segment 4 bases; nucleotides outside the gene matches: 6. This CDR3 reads CASSVSGELYNEQFF. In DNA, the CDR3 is TGTGCCAGCAGCGTCAGCGGGGAGCTATACAATGAGCAGTTCTTC.

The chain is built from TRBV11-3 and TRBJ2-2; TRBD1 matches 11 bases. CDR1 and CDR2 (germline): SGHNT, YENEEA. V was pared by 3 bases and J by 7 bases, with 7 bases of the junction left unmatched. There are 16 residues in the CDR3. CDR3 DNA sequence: TGTGCCAGCAGCTTGGGACAGGGGGGCCGGGGCGGGGAGCTGTTTTTT. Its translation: CASSLGQGGRGGELFF. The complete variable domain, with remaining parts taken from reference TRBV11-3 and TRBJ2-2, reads EAGVVQSPRYKIIEKKQPVAFWCNPISGHNTLYWYLQNLGQGPELLIRYENEEAVDDSQLPKDRFSAERLKGVDSTLKIQPAELGDSAVYLCASSLGQGGRGGELFFGEGSRLTVL.

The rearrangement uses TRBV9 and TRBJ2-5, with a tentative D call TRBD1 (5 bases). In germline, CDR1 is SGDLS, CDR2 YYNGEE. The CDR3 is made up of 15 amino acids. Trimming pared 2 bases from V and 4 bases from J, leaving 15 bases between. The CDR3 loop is CASSVQGQYGETQYF. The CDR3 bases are TGTGCCAGCAGCGTGCAAGGACAATACGGAGAGACCCAGTACTTC.

The CDR3 region is CAWSTGQNTEAFF. The CDR3 DNA sequence: TGTGCCTGGAGCACTGGGCAGAACACTGAAGCTTTCTTT. The chain employs TRBV30 and TRBJ1-1; D remains unclear. The V gene's germline CDR1 is GTSNPN and CDR2 SVGIG (reference sequence). This CDR3 comprises 13 residues. Trimming cost V 3 bases and J 1 base, with 9 bases left between them.

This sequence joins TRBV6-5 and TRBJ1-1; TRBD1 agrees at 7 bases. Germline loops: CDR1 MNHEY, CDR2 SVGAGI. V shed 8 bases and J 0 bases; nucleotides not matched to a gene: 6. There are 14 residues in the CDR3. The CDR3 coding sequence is TGTGCCAGCGCCTCCGGGACAGTGAACACTGAAGCTTTCTTT. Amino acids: CASASGTVNTEAFF.

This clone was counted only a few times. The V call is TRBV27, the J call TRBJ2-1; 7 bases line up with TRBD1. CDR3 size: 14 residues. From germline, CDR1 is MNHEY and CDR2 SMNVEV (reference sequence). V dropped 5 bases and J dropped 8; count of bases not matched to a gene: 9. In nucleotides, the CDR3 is TGTGCCAGCAGTGACAGGGAAGGTGCCGATGAGCAGTTCTTC. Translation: CASSDREGADEQFF.

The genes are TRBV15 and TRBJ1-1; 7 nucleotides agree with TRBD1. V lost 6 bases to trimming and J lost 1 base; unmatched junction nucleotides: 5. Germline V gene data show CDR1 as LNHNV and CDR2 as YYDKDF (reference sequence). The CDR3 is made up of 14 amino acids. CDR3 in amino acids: CATRRDRQNTEAFF. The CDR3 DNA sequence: TGTGCCACCAGAAGGGACAGACAGAACACTGAAGCTTTCTTT.

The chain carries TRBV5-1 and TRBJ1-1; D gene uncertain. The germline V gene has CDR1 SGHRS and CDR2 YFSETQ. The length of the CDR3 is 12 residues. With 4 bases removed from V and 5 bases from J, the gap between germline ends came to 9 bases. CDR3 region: CASSPDGTEAFF. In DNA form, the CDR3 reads TGCGCCAGCAGCCCCGACGGGACTGAAGCTTTCTTT.

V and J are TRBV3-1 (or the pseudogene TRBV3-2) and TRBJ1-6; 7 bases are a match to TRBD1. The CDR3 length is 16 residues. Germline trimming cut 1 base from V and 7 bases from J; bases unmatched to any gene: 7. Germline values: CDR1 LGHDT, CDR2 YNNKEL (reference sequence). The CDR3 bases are TGTGCCAGCAGCCAAGCTGGGGGCAGGGGGAATTCACCCCTCCACTTT. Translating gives CASSQAGGRGNSPLHF.

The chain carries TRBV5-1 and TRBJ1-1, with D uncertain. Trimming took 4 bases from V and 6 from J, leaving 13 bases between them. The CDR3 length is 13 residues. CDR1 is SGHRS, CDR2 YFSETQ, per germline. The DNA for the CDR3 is TGCGCCAGCAGCGTCCGTCGGTCTGCTGAAGCTTTCTTT. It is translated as CASSVRRSAEAFF.

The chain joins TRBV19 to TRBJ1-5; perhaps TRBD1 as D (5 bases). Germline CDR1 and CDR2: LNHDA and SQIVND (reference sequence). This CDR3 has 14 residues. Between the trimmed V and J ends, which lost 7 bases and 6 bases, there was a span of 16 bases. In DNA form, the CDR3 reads TGTGCCAGTAAGGTAGGGGTAGATAGTCAGCCCCAGCATTTT. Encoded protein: CASKVGVDSQPQHF.

CDR3 in DNA: TGTGCCAGCAGCCATGGGGGGGGCTATGGCTACACCTTC. Encoded protein: CASSHGGGYGYTF. The chain has TRBV3-1 (or the pseudogene TRBV3-2) and TRBJ1-2; weak D call: TRBD1 (5 bases). The CDR3 contains 13 residues. The V end lost 3 bases, the J end lost 4 bases, and 9 bases lay between the germline ends. Germline CDR1 and CDR2: LGHDT and YNNKEL (reference sequence).

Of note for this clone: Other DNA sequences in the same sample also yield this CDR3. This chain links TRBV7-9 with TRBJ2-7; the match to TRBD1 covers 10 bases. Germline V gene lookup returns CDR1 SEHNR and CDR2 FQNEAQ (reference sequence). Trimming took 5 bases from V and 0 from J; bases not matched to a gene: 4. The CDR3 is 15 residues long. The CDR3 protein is CASSPRDRGSYEQYF. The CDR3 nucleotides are TGTGCCAGCAGCCCTCGGGACAGGGGCTCCTACGAGCAGTACTTC. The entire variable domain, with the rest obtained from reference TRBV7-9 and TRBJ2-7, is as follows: DTGVSQNPRHKITKRGQNVTFRCDPISEHNRLYWYRQTLGQGPEFLTYFQNEAQLEKSRLLSDRFSAERPKGSFSTLEIQRTEQGDSAMYLCASSPRDRGSYEQYFGPGTRLTVT.

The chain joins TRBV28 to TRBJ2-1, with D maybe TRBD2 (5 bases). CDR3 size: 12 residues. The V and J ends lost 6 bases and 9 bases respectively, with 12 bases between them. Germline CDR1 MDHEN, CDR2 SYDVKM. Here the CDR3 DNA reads TGTGCCAGCAGCCTGTCGAGGGCTGAGCAGTTCTTC. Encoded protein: CASSLSRAEQFF.

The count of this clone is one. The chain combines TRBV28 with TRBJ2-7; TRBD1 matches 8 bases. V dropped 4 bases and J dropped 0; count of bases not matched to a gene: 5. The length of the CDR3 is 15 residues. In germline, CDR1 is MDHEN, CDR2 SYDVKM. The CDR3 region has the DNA TGTGCCAGCAGTTCCACAGGGGGAGGCTCCTACGAGCAGTACTTC. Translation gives CASSSTGGGSYEQYF.

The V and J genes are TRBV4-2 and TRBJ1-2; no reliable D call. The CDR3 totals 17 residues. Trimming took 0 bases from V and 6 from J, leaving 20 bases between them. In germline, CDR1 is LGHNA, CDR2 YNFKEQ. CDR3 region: CASSQDIGWREGNGYTF. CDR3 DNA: TGTGCCAGCAGCCAAGATATAGGGTGGCGGGAAGGGAATGGCTACACCTTC.

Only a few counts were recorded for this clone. The CDR3 DNA reads TGTGCCAGCAGCGGGAGTACCTACAATGAGCAGTTCTTC. This sequence encodes CASSGSTYNEQFF. The gene calls are TRBV7-9 and TRBJ2-1; D might be TRBD2 (5 bases). Germline values: CDR1 SEHNR, CDR2 FQNEAQ (reference sequence). Trimming cost V 5 bases and J 2 bases, with 7 bases left between them. This CDR3 region has 13 residues.